One T cell receptor (beta chain) is described in this entry. Treatment specified: randomized to nivolumab then ipilimumab (arm A) or the reverse (arm B). Live CD3+CD8+ CD19− CD56− cells were sorted from PBMCs. Sequencing was performed with immunoSEQ multiplex PCR; in TCRdb, only in-frame clones are kept and a portion is missing. The data hold 34,000 or so clones, with roughly 84% observed a single time. V was pared by 5 bases and J by 4 bases, with 11 bases between. The CDR3 spans 14 residues. Germline V gives CDR1 MNHEY, CDR2 SMNVEV (reference sequence). This sample is part of a study of sequential checkpoint blockade in melanoma.

The material sequenced was CD8+ T cells sorted from blood (inferred from file names), taken from a patient given nivolumab and ipilimumab in sequence. The V call is TRBV27, the J call TRBJ2-2, with D tentatively TRBD1 (6 bases). This sequence originates from a human donor with melanoma. The CDR3 spells CASSLTGSTGELFF. CDR3 nucleotide sequence: TGTGCCAGCAGTCTTACAGGGAGCACCGGGGAGCTGTTTTTT.